The clone carrying this TCR beta chain was detected a few times. These data belong to a study of T-cell reconstitution after alpha-beta-depleted transplantation in children. Unique molecular identifiers were built into the TCRbeta library. TCRdb used MiXCR to reprocess the PCR reads, holding one entry per CDR3 protein. In the table there are hundreds of thousands of distinct CDR3 sequences, about 16% of which are singletons. Sequencing was performed on PBMCs from the stem cell graft donor, taken from the stem cell graft. This clonotype originated in a human donor who donated a stem cell graft to a child with acute lymphoblastic leukemia.

CDR3 DNA sequence: TGCGCCAGCAGCGCGAAATACGAGCAGTACTTC. Translation gives CASSAKYEQYF. The chain has TRBV5-1 and TRBJ2-7, with unresolved D. Per the germline V gene, CDR1 is SGHRS and CDR2 is YFSETQ. V lost 4 bases to trimming and J lost 4 bases, with 6 bases between them. CDR3 length: 11 residues.